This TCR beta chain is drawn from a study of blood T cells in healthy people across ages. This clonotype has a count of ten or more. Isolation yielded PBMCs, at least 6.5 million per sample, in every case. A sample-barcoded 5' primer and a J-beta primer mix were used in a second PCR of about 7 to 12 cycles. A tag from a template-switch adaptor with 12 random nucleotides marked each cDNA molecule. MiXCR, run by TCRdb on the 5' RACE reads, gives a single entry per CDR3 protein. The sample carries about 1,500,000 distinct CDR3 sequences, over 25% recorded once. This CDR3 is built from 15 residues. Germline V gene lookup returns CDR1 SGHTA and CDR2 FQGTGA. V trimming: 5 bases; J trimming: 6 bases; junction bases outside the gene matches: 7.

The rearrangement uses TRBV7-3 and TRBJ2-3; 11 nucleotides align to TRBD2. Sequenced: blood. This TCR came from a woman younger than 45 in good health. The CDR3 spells CASSLPTSGVDTQYF. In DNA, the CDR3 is TGTGCCAGCAGCCTCCCGACTAGCGGGGTGGATACGCAGTATTTT.